This T cell receptor beta chain was observed in a study of shared clonotypes between healthy human individuals. The genomic DNA of each subset was split evenly across several immunoSEQ plates. Researchers sequenced unsorted PBMC DNA using ten immunoSEQ deep assay plates. Profiled with immunoSEQ multiplex PCR; TCRdb holds only in-frame clones, not every one. Counted here are roughly 500,000 clones, roughly 80% occurring once; the ten biggest clones make up 10% to 15%. The V end lost 6 bases, the J end lost 0 bases, and 10 bases lay between the germline ends. The germline V gene has CDR1 SGHRS and CDR2 YFSETQ. This CDR3 region has 14 residues.

V usage is TRBV5-1 and J usage is TRBJ1-3, with D possibly TRBD1 on 5 matching bases. The TCR originated in a woman between 40 and 50 years old in good health. Some clones in this sample may be carry-over from other donors' samples. Sequencing input: PBMCs. The CDR3: CASNPTGSGNTIYF. The CDR3 DNA reads TGCGCCAGCAACCCCACAGGCTCTGGAAACACCATATATTTT.